This record looks at one T cell receptor (beta chain) sequence and its context. A junction boundary mismatches the germline segment, possibly from a read error. It was with a sample-barcoded 5' primer and a J-beta primer mix that a second PCR of roughly 7 to 12 cycles was run. TCRdb re-analysed the 5' RACE reads in MiXCR, keeping a single row per CDR3 protein. The sample includes roughly 800,000 distinct CDR3 sequences, roughly 64% of them seen just once. The CDR3 length is 19 residues. Germline CDR1 and CDR2: SGHVS and FNYEAQ. The source of the sample is a study of blood T cells in healthy people across ages.

Sequenced sample: blood. The rearrangement joins TRBV7-6 to TRBJ2-6; TRBD1 is a possible D gene (6 bases). The receptor was isolated from a man aged 30 to 45 in good health. The CDR3 region has the DNA TGTGCCAGCAGCTTAGATTTCCGAGACAGGACCTCTAGGGCCAACGTCCTGACTTTC. As protein: CASSLDFRDRTSRANVLTF.